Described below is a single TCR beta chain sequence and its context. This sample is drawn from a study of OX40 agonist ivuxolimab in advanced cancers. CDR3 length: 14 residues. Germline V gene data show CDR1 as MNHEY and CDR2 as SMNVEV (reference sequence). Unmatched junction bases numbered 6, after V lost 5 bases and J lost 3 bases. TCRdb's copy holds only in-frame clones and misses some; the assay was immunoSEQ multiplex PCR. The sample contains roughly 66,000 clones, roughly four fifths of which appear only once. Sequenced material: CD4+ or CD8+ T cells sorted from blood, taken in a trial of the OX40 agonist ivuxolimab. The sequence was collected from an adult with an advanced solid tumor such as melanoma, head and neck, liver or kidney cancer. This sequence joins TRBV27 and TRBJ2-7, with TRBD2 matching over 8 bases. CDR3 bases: TGTGCCAGCAGTCCAAAGGGACTAGGCTACGAGCAGTACTTC. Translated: CASSPKGLGYEQYF.